Reported below is one TCR beta chain. The clone's antigen remains unknown. Base qualities are missing; no much larger clone stands one base away. For the CD8 naive samples, CD45RO-negative cells were positively selected for CCR7, yielding a CD45RA+CCR7+ population from which TemRA cells were excluded. The donors were healthy, HIV-negative adults who had no recently reported acute infections or vaccinations. Only Caucasian adults living in Nashville, Tennessee, USA were represented among the donors. Blood was obtained by leukapheresis, after which PBMCs were separated by Ficoll-Histopaque density gradient centrifugation and cryopreserved in liquid nitrogen vapor phase. Analytical flow cytometry was used to check the purity and quantity of each magnetically sorted T cell population. From each sorted fraction, genomic DNA was isolated and quantified by UV absorbance on a Nanodrop 2000c. Using the deep immunoSEQ assay, multiplex PCR amplified TCR CDR3 regions from genomic DNA. Extracted genomic DNA from each cell subset was spread evenly across all wells of several immunoSEQ 96-well plates, with each plate serving as a replicate. For sorted subsets, each replicate PCR was loaded with around 200 ng genomic DNA, equivalent to 30,000 or so T cell genomes. Purified libraries were quantified with a Qubit 3.0 fluorometer, sized on a Bioanalyzer 2100, and re-quantified with the KAPA Library Quantification kit. Every immunoSEQ 96-well plate was sequenced on a dedicated single-read 150-cycle Illumina NextSeq 550 flow cell. In the paper's pipeline: The immunoSEQ output contained only junctional sequences without quality scores, so filtering could not match that applied to full-length reads. To assign V/J genes and CDR3, sequences were annotated using PyIR, a Python wrapper for IgBLAST v1.9, with IMGT germline references. Reads were removed for weak V/J assignments (E-value above 1e-6), missing CDR3, stop codons, out-of-frame junctions, or ambiguous translated residues. V3J clonotypes were defined as sequences sharing an identical inferred V gene, J gene, and CDR3 amino acid sequence. Percentage overlap between repertoires was calculated by dividing the number of shared unique clonotypes by the size of the smaller repertoire. Three approaches were used to assess repertoire richness: RTK rarefaction, the Chao1 estimator, and Recon v2.1 estimates of unobserved clonotypes. For all TCRbeta clonotypes obtained by the gDNA method from a few donors, generation probabilities were computed with OLGA. TCRdb re-hosts the immuneACCESS table, in-frame sequences only. Its copies lack some clones; in the studies checked, an unresolved V gene accounts for under half of them, and the cause for the rest is not known. The V and J calls and the clone size are those of that table, but D and trimming were determined from the DNA. This sample lists around 560,000 clones; roughly 96% were detected once. The ten biggest clones cover about 0.11% of the sample.

This entry is derived from a study of shared clonotypes between healthy human individuals (dated by TCRdb to 2020 to 2022). Regarding the complete study: The cohort included a few men and a couple of women between 18 and 49 years of age. Per donor, three plates each were used for CD4 naive and CD4 memory, two for CD8 naive, and one for CD8 memory. Blood TCR repertoires of about 5 healthy adults were deeply sequenced to estimate repertoire size and the extent of clonotype sharing between individuals. Different laboratories and diverse techniques were used to prepare libraries and sequence TCR repertoires, to increase sequencing depth and limit assay-specific biases. Per donor, leukapheresis produced somewhere between about 0.94 and 9.5 billion PBMCs. Points the paper makes about the study in general: Based on pairwise subsampling, the degree of clonotype sharing among donors was expected to be affected by sequencing depth. Sharing across several donors was observed for about 5% of naive CD4, less than 4% of naive CD8, about 2.5% of memory CD4, and approximately 0.41% of memory CD8 clonotypes. Incomplete sequencing was indicated by rarefaction of sorted-subset datasets, despite the large sequencing depth. The small number of donors limited the genetic and exposure-history diversity represented. Clonotypes shared by all four sorted-subset donors showed higher generation probabilities than non-shared clonotypes. Larger estimated clonotype richness was generally found for naive subsets than for memory subsets. Sampling was restricted to blood, and TCR repertoires in tissue are likely to differ from TCR repertoires in blood.

CDR3 length: 16 amino acids, cysteine to phenylalanine. Only the CDR3 DNA stays, 48 bases, in frame from base 1. CDR1 and CDR2 are read off the germline V gene as SGHDT and YYEEEE. Compared with germline, V lacks 0 bases and J lacks 1 base; bases without a gene match: 3. The TCR was taken from a woman aged 25 to 45 in good health. Sequenced input: naive CD8+ T cells sorted from blood. This specimen's cell subset or site label, per the study, means: CD45RA+CCR7+. The chain was built from TRBV5-6 and TRBJ2-7, with TRBD1 matching 11 junction bases. Here is the DNA: TGTGCCAGCAGCTTGGATGGACAGGGGGCATCCTACGAGCAGTACTTC. Translated, this is CASSLDGQGASYEQYF. Joined to the reference TRBV5-6 and TRBJ2-7 proteins, this CDR3 gives the full variable domain: DAGVTQSPTHLIKTRGQQVTLRCSPKSGHDTVSWYQQALGQGPQFIFQYYEEEERQRGNFPDRFSGHQFPNYSSELNVNALLLGDSALYLCASSLDGQGASYEQYFGPGTRLTVT.